A selection of T cell receptor beta chains follows, all from one sample in a study of blood T cell repertoires in COVID-19. Sequenced by immunoSEQ multiplex PCR; TCRdb stores in-frame clones only, minus some. The sample carries almost 250,000 clones, around 84% recorded once. The specimen sequenced was PBMCs or T cells enriched from blood (not recorded which). All receptors come from a woman between 50 and 59 years old who had recovered from COVID-19. Each CDR3 is given with its conserved first and last residue. The D gene is left open where the match is weak. Size is omitted from some rows. Given values are once, few, many or a class for expanded clones.

TRBV4-1,TRBJ1-2,NA,NA,CASSVQLWGVYGYTF,TGCGCCAGCAGCGTCCAGTTGTGGGGAGTCTATGGCTACACCTTC
TRBV6-5,TRBJ2-7,NA,NA,CASTLPGIREQYF,TGTGCCAGCACCCTCCCCGGGATCCGCGAGCAGTACTTC
TRBV30,TRBJ1-4,NA,TRBD1,CAWSVHRGQTNEKLFF,TGTGCCTGGAGTGTACATAGGGGACAGACTAATGAAAAACTGTTTTTT
TRBV19,TRBJ2-2,NA,TRBD2,CASRPTPLLAGASTGELFF,TGTGCCAGTAGACCCACCCCCCTTCTAGCGGGGGCGAGTACCGGGGAGCTGTTTTTT
TRBV18,TRBJ1-5,NA,NA,CASSPHQGQPQHF,TGTGCCAGCTCACCACATCAGGGGCAGCCCCAGCATTTT
TRBV19,TRBJ1-5,NA,TRBD1,CASSIEGQGNQPQHF,TGTGCCAGTAGTATTGAGGGACAGGGAAACCAGCCCCAGCATTTT
TRBV6-5,TRBJ2-7,NA,NA,CASSYEPQGYEQYF,TGTGCCAGCAGTTACGAGCCCCAGGGGTACGAGCAGTACTTC
TRBV7-3,TRBJ2-3,few,NA,CASSEMRASGTDTQYF,TGTGCCAGCAGCGAGATGCGGGCTAGCGGCACAGATACGCAGTATTTT
TRBV19,TRBJ2-4,NA,TRBD1,CASSIGQGNIQYF,TGTGCCAGTAGTATAGGACAGGGCAACATTCAGTACTTC
TRBV10-3,TRBJ2-7,few,TRBD2,CAISEASGRYEQYF,TGTGCCATCAGTGAGGCTAGCGGGAGATACGAGCAGTACTTC
TRBV27,TRBJ2-7,NA,TRBD2,CASRPLAAAQGEQYF,TGTGCCAGCCGACCCCTAGCGGCGGCGCAGGGCGAGCAGTACTTC
TRBV2,TRBJ1-2,NA,NA,CASSESVQGMGYTF,TGTGCCAGCAGTGAATCGGTCCAGGGTATGGGCTACACCTTC
TRBV27,TRBJ1-1,NA,TRBD1,CASSTGQLFTEAFF,TGTGCCAGCAGTACGGGACAGCTATTCACTGAAGCTTTCTTT
TRBV2,TRBJ1-2,NA,NA,CASSEATGRTGYTF,TGTGCCAGCAGTGAAGCAACGGGGAGGACTGGCTACACCTTC
TRBV27,TRBJ1-1,NA,TRBD1,CASSLRAGGTVMNTEAFF,TGTGCCAGCAGTTTAAGGGCAGGGGGGACGGTGATGAACACTGAAGCTTTCTTT
TRBV5-6,TRBJ2-5,few,TRBD1,CASSLKGAGETQYF,TGTGCCAGCAGCTTGAAGGGGGCAGGGGAGACCCAGTACTTC
TRBV19,TRBJ2-1,once,TRBD2,CASNRLASGNEQFF,TGTGCCAGTAATAGACTAGCATCGGGGAATGAGCAGTTCTTC